The 20 T cell receptor beta chains reported below all come from one sample, sequenced in a study of T cell responses to AZD1222 COVID-19 vaccine. Sequenced by immunoSEQ multiplex PCR; TCRdb stores in-frame clones only, minus some. The sample has under 200,000 clones, 85% to 90% seen once. Specimen: peripheral blood, collected 28 days after the second AZD1222 dose. These receptors were taken from an adult who received the AZD1222 COVID-19 vaccine.

This clone came up a few times. The chain uses TRBV2 and TRBJ1-1, with TRBD1 as a possible D gene (5 bases). This CDR3 has 15 amino acids. Per germline, CDR1 SNHLY and CDR2 FYNNEI. The ends were cut back, 6 bases at V and 6 bases at J, with 20 bases in the middle. CDR3 loop: CASRIEGTGTPEAFF. CDR3 sequence (DNA): TGTGCCAGCAGAATAGAGGGGACGGGGACCCCTGAAGCTTTCTTT.

The rearrangement uses TRBV6-2 or TRBV6-3 and TRBJ2-5; a weak D match, TRBD1 (6 bases). V was shortened by 6 bases and J by 5 bases, with 25 bases between the two germline ends. CDR3 length: 17 amino acids. Germline V lookup: CDR1 MNHEY, CDR2 SVGEGT. The CDR3 DNA is TGTGCCAGCAGCCCCTATCCGGGACACCAAGAAGGGGAGACCCAGTACTTC. As protein: CASSPYPGHQEGETQYF.

The rearrangement uses TRBV28 and TRBJ2-7; possible D gene TRBD1, 6 bases. V was pared by 2 bases and J by 5 bases, with 13 bases between. The CDR3 extends over 14 amino acids. CDR1 is MDHEN, CDR2 SYDVKM, per germline. The CDR3 nucleotides are TGTGCCAGCAGTTTAGGGCAGGGGTCGCACGAGCAGTACTTC. Translation gives CASSLGQGSHEQYF.

This clone appeared a single time. This chain connects TRBV5-1 to TRBJ2-1, with TRBD1 as a possible D gene (6 bases). V lost 6 bases and J 8 bases, leaving 15 bases between the germline ends. Germline V gene data show CDR1 as SGHRS and CDR2 as YFSETQ. The length of the CDR3 is 13 residues. The CDR3 DNA follows: TGCGCCAGCAACAGGGACCTGGGGGATGAGCAGTTCTTC. Its translation: CASNRDLGDEQFF.

With regard to this clone: This CDR3 is also generated by other DNA sequences in the sample. This rearrangement joins TRBV28 to TRBJ1-2, with 9 bases aligning to TRBD1. The CDR3 sequence is 13 residues long. The V gene end was trimmed by 6 bases and the J gene end by 7 bases; junction bases not matched to a gene: 6. CDR1 is MDHEN and CDR2 is SYDVKM in the germline V gene. The CDR3: CASSSGQGSGYTF. In DNA form, the CDR3 reads TGTGCCAGCAGCTCGGGACAGGGCAGTGGCTACACCTTC.

The rearrangement uses TRBV6-2 or TRBV6-3 and TRBJ2-7; 10 positions agree with TRBD2. Germline V gene lookup returns CDR1 MNHEY and CDR2 SVGEGT. This CDR3 is 14 amino acids long. The V gene end was trimmed by 4 bases and the J gene end by 3 bases; junction bases not matched to a gene: 3. This chain's CDR3 is CASSSAGGFYEQYF. For the CDR3, the DNA is TGTGCCAGCAGTTCAGCGGGAGGGTTCTACGAGCAGTACTTC.

The chain recombines TRBV11-1 with TRBJ2-7; D unresolved. CDR3 length: 14 residues. Germline CDR1 and CDR2: SGHAT and FQDESV (reference sequence). V was cut by 0 bases and J by 3 bases, with 9 bases left in between. For the CDR3, the DNA is TGTGCCAGCAGCTTAGCGAGCAGCCACTACGAGCAGTACTTC. The encoded protein is CASSLASSHYEQYF.

V gene TRBV11-2 combines with J gene TRBJ2-7; the match to TRBD2 covers 10 bases. This CDR3 is built from 16 residues. The germline gives CDR1 SGHAT, CDR2 FQNNGV. With V trimmed by 4 bases and J by 2 bases, 8 bases remained unmatched. In DNA, the CDR3 is TGTGCCAGCAGCTACACTAGCGGGGTATCCGCCTACGAGCAGTACTTC. It is translated as CASSYTSGVSAYEQYF.

The V call is TRBV7-9, the J call TRBJ1-6; D gene uncertain. Per germline, CDR1 SEHNR and CDR2 FQNEAQ (reference sequence). CDR3 size: 14 residues. Trimming took 5 bases from V and 9 from J, leaving 14 bases between them. CDR3 amino acids: CASSPSQSGSPLHF. The CDR3 nucleotides are TGTGCCAGCAGCCCCTCGCAATCAGGTTCACCCCTCCACTTT.

The chain has TRBV7-2 and TRBJ2-3; no clear D gene. The V end lost 5 bases, the J end lost 2 bases, and 5 bases lay between the germline ends. CDR3 length: 12 residues. Germline values: CDR1 SGHTA, CDR2 FQGNSA. The CDR3 sequence: CASSRYTDTQYF. DNA of the CDR3: TGTGCCAGCAGCCGTTACACAGATACGCAGTATTTT.

The V and J genes are TRBV28 and TRBJ1-2; the match to TRBD1 covers 8 bases. With 4 bases clipped from V and 6 bases from J, the junction kept 7 bases outside the gene matches. This CDR3 is 14 amino acids long. Per germline, CDR1 MDHEN and CDR2 SYDVKM. The CDR3 bases are TGTGCCAGCAGTTCTCCGGACAGGGCCAATGGCTACACCTTC. Protein sequence: CASSSPDRANGYTF.

The CDR3 region has the DNA TGTGCCAGCAGTCAGGGACGGAGGACCCAGTACTTC. Amino acid sequence: CASSQGRRTQYF. V usage is TRBV6-5 and J usage is TRBJ2-5, with D perhaps assigned TRBD1 or TRBD2 (5 bases each). This CDR3 is built from 12 residues. Per the germline V gene, CDR1 is MNHEY and CDR2 is SVGAGI. The ends were cut back, 5 bases at V and 7 bases at J, with 11 bases in the middle.

This clone was counted a single time. The junction and the germline gene differ at one end; a read error may be behind it. V usage is TRBV28 and J usage is TRBJ1-6; 7 nucleotides agree with TRBD1. In germline, CDR1 is MDHEN, CDR2 SYDVKM. This CDR3 has 14 residues. The CDR3 coding sequence is TGTGCCAGCACTTTACCGACAGGGCCCTCACCCCTCCACTTT. Translating it yields CASTLPTGPSPLHF. The full variable domain, its missing parts supplied by reference TRBV28 and TRBJ1-6, is DVKVTQSSRYLVKRTGEKVFLECVQDMDHENMFWYRQDPGLGLRLIYFSYDVKMKEKGDIPEGYSVSREKKERFSLILESASTNQTSMYLCASTLPTGPSPLHFGNGTRLTVT.

The chain joins TRBV5-4 to TRBJ2-1; maybe TRBD2 (6 bases). Germline CDR1 is SGHNT and CDR2 is YYREEE (reference sequence). V gave up 4 bases and J gave up 0 bases, with 11 bases separating them. The CDR3 has 15 amino acids. This chain's CDR3 is CASSPGRSSYNEQFF. The CDR3 nucleotides are TGTGCCAGCAGCCCCGGGAGAAGCTCCTACAATGAGCAGTTCTTC.

This rearrangement joins TRBV6-5 to TRBJ1-4, with D perhaps matching TRBD1 (5 bases). This CDR3 region has 15 residues. The V end lost 6 bases, the J end lost 3 bases, and 14 bases lay between the germline ends. Germline V gene data show CDR1 as MNHEY and CDR2 as SVGAGI. The CDR3 nucleotides read TGTGCCAGCAGGGCTTCCGGGGCCGCTAATGAAAAACTGTTTTTT. Its protein is CASRASGAANEKLFF.

This clone was seen only once. The V call is TRBV2, the J call TRBJ1-2; 9 bases match TRBD1. The CDR3 has 16 residues. Trimming at V came to 0 bases and at J to 5 bases, leaving 7 bases not matched to a gene. CDR1 is SNHLY and CDR2 is FYNNEI in the germline V gene. The CDR3 region has the DNA TGTGCCAGCAGTGAAGCTCGGACAGGGGTGAAGTATGGCTACACCTTC. This codes for CASSEARTGVKYGYTF.

The gene calls are TRBV7-2 and TRBJ1-1, with a possible D match to TRBD1 (5 bases). The CDR3 length is 13 residues. V lost 8 bases to trimming and J lost 2 bases, with 12 bases between them. Per the germline V gene, CDR1 is SGHTA and CDR2 is FQGNSA. The CDR3 DNA sequence: TGTGCCAGCCTTGCAGGGCGTAACACTGAAGCTTTCTTT. Translating it yields CASLAGRNTEAFF.

The V and J genes are TRBV28 and TRBJ2-7; TRBD1 matches at 9 bases. The V and J ends lost 6 bases and 6 bases, in that order; junction bases with no gene match: 6. CDR1 and CDR2 (germline): MDHEN, SYDVKM. The length of the CDR3 is 13 residues. The CDR3 here is CASRATGGGEQYF. The CDR3 region has the DNA TGTGCCAGCAGAGCGACAGGGGGTGGCGAGCAGTACTTC.

J is TRBJ1-2 and V is TRBV14, with 7 bases fitting TRBD1. The CDR3 has 13 amino acids. The trim removed 4 bases at V and 3 bases at J, leaving 2 bases unmatched. CDR1 and CDR2 (germline): SGHDN, FVKESK. CDR3 region: CASSPTGYYGYTF. CDR3 sequence (DNA): TGTGCCAGCAGCCCGACAGGGTACTATGGCTACACCTTC.

The DNA for the CDR3 is TGTGCCAGCAGATCACGACTAGCGGGAGGTCAAGAGCAGTACTTC. Translation gives CASRSRLAGGQEQYF. This sequence joins TRBV6-6 and TRBJ2-7, with 13 bases fitting TRBD2. This CDR3 contains 15 residues. The V segment lost 6 bases and the J segment 7 bases; nucleotides outside the gene matches: 9. CDR1 and CDR2 (germline): MNHNY, SVGAGI (reference sequence).